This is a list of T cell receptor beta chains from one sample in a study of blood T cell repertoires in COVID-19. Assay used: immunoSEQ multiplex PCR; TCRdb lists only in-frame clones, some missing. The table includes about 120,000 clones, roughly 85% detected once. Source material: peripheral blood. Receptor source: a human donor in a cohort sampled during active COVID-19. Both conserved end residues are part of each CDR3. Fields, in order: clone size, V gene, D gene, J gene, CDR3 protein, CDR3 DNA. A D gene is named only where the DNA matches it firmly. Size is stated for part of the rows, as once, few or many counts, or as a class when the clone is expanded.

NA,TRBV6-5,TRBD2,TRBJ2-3,CASNPGGSTDTQYF,TGTGCCAGCAATCCGGGGGGGAGCACAGATACGCAGTATTTT
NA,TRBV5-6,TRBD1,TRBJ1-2,CASSTSPRGLSYTF,TGTGCCAGCAGCACTTCACCCAGGGGGCTTAGCTACACCTTC
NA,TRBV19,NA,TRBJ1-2,CASSIGYRAGYTF,TGTGCCAGTAGTATAGGCTACAGGGCTGGCTACACCTTC
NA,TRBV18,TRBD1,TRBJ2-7,CASSANYGQVPSYEQYF,TGTGCCAGCTCAGCCAACTACGGACAGGTCCCCTCCTACGAGCAGTACTTC
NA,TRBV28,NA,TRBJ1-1,CASSSPTTNTEAFF,TGTGCCAGCAGTTCCCCGACAACTAACACTGAAGCTTTCTTT
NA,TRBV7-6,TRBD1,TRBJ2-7,CASSLNRRGQSYYEQYF,TGTGCCAGCAGCTTAAATCGCCGGGGACAGAGTTATTACGAGCAGTACTTC
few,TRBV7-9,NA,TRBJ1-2,CASSSRYYGYTF,TGTGCCAGCAGCTCGCGTTACTATGGCTACACCTTC
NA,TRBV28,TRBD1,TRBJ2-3,CASSLGTGAQYF,TGTGCCAGCAGTCTTGGGACAGGCGCGCAGTATTTT
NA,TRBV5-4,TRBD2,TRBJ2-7,CASRESSGRSYEQYF,TGTGCCAGCAGGGAATCTAGCGGGAGGTCCTACGAGCAGTACTTC
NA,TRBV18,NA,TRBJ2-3,CASSPLASTDTQYF,TGTGCCAGCTCACCTCTAGCAAGTACAGATACGCAGTATTTT
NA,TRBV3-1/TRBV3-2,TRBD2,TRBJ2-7,CASSPSGGEQYF,TGTGCCAGCAGCCCCTCGGGGGGCGAGCAGTACTTC
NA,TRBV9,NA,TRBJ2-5,CASSPPGQETQYF,TGTGCCAGCTCCCCTCCAGGCCAAGAGACCCAGTACTTC
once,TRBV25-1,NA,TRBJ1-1,CASRDTRGNTEAFF,TGTGCCAGCAGAGATACTCGAGGAAACACTGAAGCTTTCTTT
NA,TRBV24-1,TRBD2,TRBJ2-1,CATSGGLAGGRMTLEQFF,TGTGCCACCAGTGGGGGCCTAGCGGGAGGAAGAATGACTTTGGAGCAGTTCTTC
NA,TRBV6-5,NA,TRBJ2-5,CASSGLTYQETQYF,TGTGCCAGCAGCGGACTGACGTACCAAGAGACCCAGTACTTC
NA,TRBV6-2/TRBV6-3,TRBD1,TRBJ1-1,CASRLGQATEAFF,TGTGCCAGCCGCCTAGGACAGGCCACTGAAGCTTTCTTT
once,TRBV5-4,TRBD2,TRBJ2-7,CASSLREGLSYEQYF,TGTGCCAGCAGCCTACGGGAGGGTCTCTCCTACGAGCAGTACTTC
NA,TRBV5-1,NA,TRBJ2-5,CASSFDRGKETQYF,TGCGCCAGCAGCTTCGATCGCGGAAAAGAGACCCAGTACTTC
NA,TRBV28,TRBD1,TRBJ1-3,CASSPPGGKGNTIYF,TGTGCCAGCAGCCCTCCAGGGGGGAAGGGAAACACCATATATTTT
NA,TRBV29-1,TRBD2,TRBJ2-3,CSGGTSGRGTQYF,TGCAGCGGCGGGACTAGCGGGAGAGGAACGCAGTATTTT
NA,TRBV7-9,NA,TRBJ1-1,CASSLVQYTEAFF,TGTGCCAGCAGCTTAGTACAATACACTGAAGCTTTCTTT
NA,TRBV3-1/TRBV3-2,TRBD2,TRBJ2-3,CASSQETSGCTDTQYF,TGTGCCAGCAGCCAAGAAACTAGCGGGTGCACAGATACGCAGTATTTT
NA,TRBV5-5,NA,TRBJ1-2,CASSLALYGYTF,TGTGCCAGCAGCTTGGCCCTCTATGGCTACACCTTC
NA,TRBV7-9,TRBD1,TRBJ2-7,CASSQWTGGTEEQYF,TGTGCCAGCAGCCAGTGGACAGGGGGGACGGAAGAGCAGTACTTC
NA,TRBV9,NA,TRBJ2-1,CASSPRHGYNEQFF,TGTGCCAGCAGCCCCCGCCACGGTTACAATGAGCAGTTCTTC
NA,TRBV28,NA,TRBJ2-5,CASSFTGTYQETQYF,TGTGCCAGCAGTTTTACAGGGACATACCAAGAGACCCAGTACTTC
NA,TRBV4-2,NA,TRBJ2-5,CASSQVPGGKETQYF,TGTGCCAGCAGCCAAGTTCCCGGAGGGAAAGAGACCCAGTACTTC
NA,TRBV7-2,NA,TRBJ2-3,CASSLLALATDTQYF,TGTGCCAGCAGCTTACTGGCCTTGGCCACAGATACGCAGTATTTT
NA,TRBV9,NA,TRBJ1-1,CASSVRPNTGAFF,TGTGCCAGCAGCGTCAGACCCAATACGGGAGCTTTCTTT
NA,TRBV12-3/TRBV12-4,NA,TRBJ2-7,CASSSGVGYEQYF,TGTGCCAGCAGTTCAGGTGTGGGCTACGAGCAGTACTTC
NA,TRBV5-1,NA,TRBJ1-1,CASSRIGRDAEAFF,TGCGCCAGCAGCCGGATCGGGAGGGACGCTGAAGCTTTCTTT
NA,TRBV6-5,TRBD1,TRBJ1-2,CASTMDRGRDYGYTF,TGTGCCAGCACCATGGACAGGGGGCGCGACTATGGCTACACCTTC
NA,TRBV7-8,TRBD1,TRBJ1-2,CASSHTGDYGYTF,TGTGCCAGCAGCCATACAGGGGACTATGGCTACACCTTC
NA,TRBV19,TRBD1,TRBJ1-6,CASSTDRDNSPLHF,TGTGCCAGTAGTACAGACAGGGATAATTCACCCCTCCACTTT
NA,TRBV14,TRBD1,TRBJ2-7,CASSQVTAGGSYEQYF,TGTGCCAGCAGCCAAGTAACGGCAGGGGGCTCTTACGAGCAGTACTTC